The 12 T cell receptor beta chains below come from one sample, sequenced in a study of T cell repertoires in cytomegalovirus infection. TCRdb passed the reads through MiXCR, listing each CDR3 protein once. The sample lists under 300,000 distinct CDR3 sequences, roughly 12% seen once, with 1.5% to 2% in the top ten. The specimen sequenced was PBMCs. These receptor sequences come from a human donor in good health (CMV status not recorded). Some clones in this sample may be carry-over from other donors' samples.

In its sample, this clonotype was seen many times. The chain recombines TRBV7-8 with TRBJ2-5; TRBD1 might be the D (5 bases). The CDR3 is made up of 12 amino acids. Germline-derived CDR1 and CDR2 are SGHVS and FQNEAQ. Trimming took off 5 bases at V and 8 bases at J, with 12 bases between the two ends. CDR3: CASSPVGATQYF. For the CDR3, the DNA is TGTGCCAGCAGCCCCGTAGGGGCAACCCAGTACTTC.

In its sample, this clonotype was seen many times. V usage is TRBV7-2 and J usage is TRBJ1-6, with D possibly TRBD1 on 5 matching bases. V shed 5 bases and J shed 6 bases, with 11 bases lying between them. The CDR3 consists of 14 residues. The germline CDR1 and CDR2 sequences are SGHTA and FQGNSA. CDR3 coding DNA: TGTGCCAGCAGCCCGAGGACAATTAATTCACCCCTCCACTTT. It specifies CASSPRTINSPLHF.

The table lists this clonotype with many counts. V gene TRBV19 combines with J gene TRBJ1-2; unclear D gene. Deletions cut 1 base from V and 7 bases from J, with 7 bases between. The CDR3 contains 12 residues. The germline V gene encodes CDR1 LNHDA and CDR2 SQIVND (reference sequence). The CDR3 reads CASSIGPLGYTF. The DNA of the CDR3 is TGTGCCAGTAGTATAGGCCCCCTTGGCTACACCTTC.

The chain employs TRBV12-3 or TRBV12-4 and TRBJ2-5, with D maybe TRBD1 (6 bases). The CDR3 spans 16 residues. Trimming removed 2 bases at V and 2 bases at J, with 15 bases between. The CDR3: CASSLRQGIQQETQYF. CDR3 DNA sequence: TGTGCCAGCAGTTTAAGGCAGGGGATACAGCAAGAGACCCAGTACTTC.

This clonotype has more than one count but fewer than ten. This rearrangement joins TRBV29-1 to TRBJ1-3; the match to TRBD1 covers 11 bases. V lost 6 bases, J lost 4 bases, and 5 bases stayed unmatched. This CDR3 comprises 14 residues. The germline V gene has CDR1 SQVTM and CDR2 ANQGSEA. In DNA, the CDR3 is TGCAGCGTCCGGACAGGGGGCGGCGGAAACACCATATATTTT. Translation gives CSVRTGGGGNTIYF.

This clonotype was picked up many times. The gene calls are TRBV7-2 and TRBJ2-7; no clear D. The CDR3 sequence is 12 residues long. Trimming removed 0 bases from V and 2 bases from J, with 2 bases in between. Germline V CDR1 and CDR2: SGHTA, FQGNSA. The CDR3 DNA reads TGTGCCAGCAGCTTAGCGCCCTACGAGCAGTACTTC. Protein product: CASSLAPYEQYF.

This clonotype has a count of ten or more. DNA for the CDR3: TGCAGCGTTGCGAGGAACACTGAAGCTTTCTTT. The encoded protein is CSVARNTEAFF. The gene calls are TRBV29-1 and TRBJ1-1, with unresolved D. Germline CDR1 and CDR2: SQVTM and ANQGSEA. CDR3 length: 11 residues. The V and J ends lost 4 bases and 1 base respectively, with 4 bases between them.

This clonotype has ten or more counts. The chain recombines TRBV11-1 with TRBJ2-2, with D possibly matching TRBD1 (6 bases). CDR3 length equals 15 residues. CDR1 and CDR2 from the germline V gene are SGHAT and FQDESV (reference sequence). With 5 bases removed from V and 3 bases from J, the gap between germline ends came to 13 bases. The CDR3 region has the DNA TGTGCCAGCAGCCGAAACTACAGGGACACCGGGGAGCTGTTTTTT. This sequence encodes CASSRNYRDTGELFF. The complete variable domain, with remaining parts taken from reference TRBV11-1 and TRBJ2-2, reads EAEVAQSPRYKITEKSQAVAFWCDPISGHATLYWYRQILGQGPELLVQFQDESVVDDSQLPKDRFSAERLKGVDSTLKIQPAELGDSAMYLCASSRNYRDTGELFFGEGSRLTVL.

At least ten counts were recorded for this clonotype. This rearrangement joins TRBV7-2 to TRBJ2-1; D might be TRBD2 (6 bases). This CDR3 region has 14 residues. Trimming pared 1 base from V and 10 bases from J, leaving 14 bases between. Germline assignment: CDR1 SGHTA and CDR2 FQGNSA. CDR3 residues: CASSLEASAQEQFF. DNA for the CDR3: TGTGCCAGCAGCTTAGAGGCTAGCGCTCAGGAGCAGTTCTTC.

This clonotype was counted only a few times. CDR3 residues: CSAKGLASGNTIYF. For the CDR3, the DNA is TGCAGCGCGAAAGGGTTGGCGTCTGGAAACACCATATATTTT. V usage is TRBV29-1 and J usage is TRBJ1-3; D gene unclear. Trimming took off 7 bases at V and 1 base at J, with 14 bases between the two ends. The CDR3 extends over 14 amino acids. Germline V gene sequence: CDR1 SQVTM, CDR2 ANQGSEA.

This clonotype was seen many times. CDR3 DNA sequence: TGTGCCAGCAGTGAACAATGGGCGGGGGAGACCCAGTACTTC. This encodes CASSEQWAGETQYF. The J gene is TRBJ2-5, the V gene TRBV2, with D tentatively TRBD2 (6 bases). The CDR3 is 14 amino acids. Germline values: CDR1 SNHLY, CDR2 FYNNEI. Trimming pared 2 bases from V and 5 bases from J, leaving 12 bases between.

This clonotype appeared once. This chain connects TRBV29-1 to TRBJ2-2, with D perhaps TRBD2 (6 bases). Germline V gives CDR1 SQVTM, CDR2 ANQGSEA. The CDR3 totals 13 residues. V lost 5 bases, J lost 5 bases, and 12 bases lay in between. The CDR3 sequence is CSVNGAGTGELFF. CDR3 coding DNA: TGCAGCGTTAACGGGGCGGGGACCGGGGAGCTGTTTTTT.